This TCR beta chain was identified during a study of identical twins. Study-wide points: Where out-of-frame alpha sequences were twin-shared, they showed excess low generation probability. Carriage of fewer insertions was seen in abundant cord blood beta clonotypes, whereas memory repertoires showed none. Weaker excess twin sharing was seen among beta out-of-frame sequences.

Healthy Caucasians, and only they, were the donors. CDR1 and CDR2 from the germline V gene are LNHNV and YYDKDF (reference sequence). After removal of 5 bases from V and 4 bases from J, the junction contained 6 bases not matched to a gene. This CDR3 comprises 14 residues. Using its own MiXCR run on the 5' RACE reads, TCRdb lists one record per CDR3 protein. The sample lists around 530,000 distinct CDR3 sequences, roughly 15% seen once, with 0.44% in the top ten. This clonotype was seen a handful of times. Its cognate antigen is unknown. The sample was also reused in another study, on yellow fever vaccine responses in identical twins.

The TCR sequence derives from a woman aged 18-29 years in good health. The sequencing sample was made of CD4+ T cells sorted from blood. This chain joins TRBV15 and TRBJ1-1, with 8 bases that match TRBD1. CDR3 region: CATSGGDRSTEAFF. As DNA, the CDR3 is TGTGCCACCAGCGGGGGGGACAGGAGCACTGAAGCTTTCTTT.